The 21 T cell receptor beta chains presented below share a single source sample, sequenced in a study of cytomegalovirus exposure and HLA in healthy donors. The PCR was carried out with 60 Vbeta primers and 13 Jbeta primers. Clones were read by immunoSEQ multiplex PCR, and TCRdb kept only the in-frame ones, dropping some. The profile shows 150,000 to 200,000 clones, approximately 65% of them singletons. Source material: PBMCs. The receptor set was obtained from a middle-aged man in good health and CMV-seronegative.

This clone was counted ten times or more. This chain connects TRBV7-6 to TRBJ1-1; D not resolved. Per the germline V gene, CDR1 is SGHVS and CDR2 is FNYEAQ. Between the trimmed V and J ends, which lost 4 bases and 1 base, there was a span of 10 bases. The CDR3 extends over 14 amino acids. CDR3 sequence reads: CASSSEASNTEAFF. CDR3 DNA: TGTGCCAGCAGCTCCGAGGCCTCGAACACTGAAGCTTTCTTT. The full variable domain, with the rest looked up from reference TRBV7-6 and TRBJ1-1, is GAGVSQSPRYKVTKRGQDVALRCDPISGHVSLYWYRQALGQGPEFLTYFNYEAQQDKSGLPNDRFSAERPEGSISTLTIQRTEQRDSAMYRCASSSEASNTEAFFGQGTRLTVV.

The V call is TRBV7-2, the J call TRBJ1-1; tentative D call: TRBD1 (5 bases). Trimming left V 7 bases short and J 5 bases short, with 23 bases between. The CDR3 covers 16 residues. From germline, CDR1 is SGHTA and CDR2 FQGNSA. Here the CDR3 reads CASTPFITGLGTEAFF. CDR3 sequence (DNA): TGTGCCAGCACCCCCTTTATAACAGGCCTGGGTACTGAAGCTTTCTTT.

The chain employs TRBV4-1 and TRBJ2-4; D possibly corresponds to TRBD2 (7 bases). CDR1 is MGHRA, CDR2 YSYEKL, per germline. V was pared by 2 bases and J by 3 bases, with 20 bases between. This CDR3 contains 18 residues. The DNA of the CDR3 is TGCGCCAGCAGCCAACCCCGGGGGGCGGGGGCAGACAAAAACATTCAGTACTTC. It translates to CASSQPRGAGADKNIQYF.

V is TRBV11-3 and J is TRBJ2-5, with D perhaps TRBD2 (5 bases). The CDR3 contains 18 residues. The ends were cut back, 1 base at V and 2 bases at J, with 20 bases in the middle. CDR1 and CDR2 (germline): SGHNT, YENEEA. Written as DNA, the CDR3 is TGTGCCAGCAGCTTAGGTGAAGGGAGTAGGCCCGATCAAGAGACCCAGTACTTC. It is translated as CASSLGEGSRPDQETQYF.

The chain uses TRBV19 and TRBJ2-3, with TRBD1 matching 9 bases. Losses at the gene ends were 1 base for V and 1 base for J; bases not matched to a gene: 9. This CDR3 contains 18 residues. Germline lookup yields CDR1 LNHDA and CDR2 SQIVND (reference sequence). DNA of the CDR3: TGTGCCAGTAGTATAGTTCCCAAGACAGGGGGACGCACAGATACGCAGTATTTT. Encoded protein: CASSIVPKTGGRTDTQYF.

This clone turned up a few times. The J gene is TRBJ1-1, the V gene TRBV29-1; 8 bases are shared with TRBD1. CDR1 SQVTM and CDR2 ANQGSEA come from the germline V gene. The CDR3 extends over 13 amino acids. The ends lost 1 base at V and 4 bases at J; junction bases unmatched: 2. CDR3 coding DNA: TGCAGCGTTGAAGGGACAGGGTTCACTGAAGCTTTCTTT. It yields the protein CSVEGTGFTEAFF.

V usage is TRBV11-3 and J usage is TRBJ2-2; D perhaps matches TRBD1 (6 bases). The germline CDR1 and CDR2 sequences are SGHNT and YENEEA. The V gene lost 4 bases and the J gene lost 4 bases, with 25 bases spanning the gap. The CDR3 runs 19 residues. CDR3 sequence (DNA): TGTGCCAGCAGCTCGAACAAAAGGATCTCCGCAGGGGTCACCGGGGAGCTGTTTTTT. Translation gives CASSSNKRISAGVTGELFF.

This clone has a handful of counts. The gene calls are TRBV2 and TRBJ2-3; TRBD1 is a possible D gene (5 bases). The CDR3 totals 15 residues. The V gene lost 4 bases and the J gene lost 4 bases, with 15 bases spanning the gap. Germline V gives CDR1 SNHLY, CDR2 FYNNEI. CDR3 protein: CASSVTGIGADTQYF. CDR3 bases: TGTGCCAGCAGTGTTACAGGTATAGGGGCAGATACGCAGTATTTT.

This chain connects TRBV6-5 to TRBJ1-1, with 8 bases aligning to TRBD1. Per the germline V gene, CDR1 is MNHEY and CDR2 is SVGAGI. The CDR3 totals 14 residues. V dropped 8 bases and J dropped 3; count of bases not matched to a gene: 8. CDR3 DNA sequence: TGTGCCAGCCGCAGACAGGGGATTTACACTGAAGCTTTCTTT. This codes for CASRRQGIYTEAFF.

V is TRBV7-2 and J is TRBJ2-1; TRBD1 might be the D (7 bases). Germline V gene lookup returns CDR1 SGHTA and CDR2 FQGNSA. The ends were cut back, 8 bases at V and 7 bases at J, with 18 bases in the middle. The CDR3 spans 14 residues. This CDR3 reads CASSGGQTRNEQFF. DNA of the CDR3: TGTGCCAGCTCCGGGGGACAGACTCGAAATGAGCAGTTCTTC.

This clone turned up a few times. The chain carries TRBV7-2 and TRBJ1-2; 8 bases are a match to TRBD1. V lost 5 bases to trimming and J lost 8 bases; unmatched junction nucleotides: 7. The CDR3 sequence is 13 residues long. CDR1 and CDR2 from the germline V gene are SGHTA and FQGNSA. The CDR3: CASSTDRAGGYTF. Here the CDR3 DNA reads TGTGCCAGCAGCACGGACAGGGCTGGAGGCTACACCTTC.

V gene TRBV4-2 combines with J gene TRBJ2-7; D perhaps matches TRBD1 (7 bases). CDR1 is LGHNA, CDR2 YNFKEQ, per germline. Trimming left V 1 base short and J 0 bases short, with 13 bases between. This CDR3 region has 16 residues. CDR3 loop: CASSQVAGQSSYEQYF. The CDR3 nucleotides read TGTGCCAGCAGCCAAGTGGCGGGACAGAGCTCCTACGAGCAGTACTTC.

The V and J genes are TRBV14 and TRBJ1-1, with D perhaps TRBD1 (5 bases). Germline lookup yields CDR1 SGHDN and CDR2 FVKESK. Trimming removed 2 bases from V and 10 bases from J, with 14 bases in between. The CDR3 length is 13 residues. CDR3 amino acids: CASSQNDGGVAFF. The CDR3 coding sequence is TGTGCCAGCAGCCAAAACGATGGGGGGGTAGCTTTCTTT.

This clone was found a few times. V and J are TRBV4-2 and TRBJ2-5; possibly TRBD1 for D (5 bases). The V and J ends lost 1 base and 3 bases respectively, with 9 bases between them. The CDR3 covers 14 residues. The germline V gene encodes CDR1 LGHNA and CDR2 YNFKEQ. CDR3 coding DNA: TGTGCCAGCAGCCAAGTCCCAGGGAAAGAGACCCAGTACTTC. Protein sequence: CASSQVPGKETQYF.

The chain combines TRBV6-5 with TRBJ2-2; 11 nucleotides match TRBD1. CDR3 length equals 15 residues. V dropped 6 bases and J dropped 7; count of bases not matched to a gene: 7. Germline V gene data show CDR1 as MNHEY and CDR2 as SVGAGI. The CDR3 is CASRRDRGTSGELFF. CDR3 nucleotides: TGTGCCAGCAGAAGGGACAGGGGGACCAGCGGGGAGCTGTTTTTT.

This clone has just a few counts. The chain has TRBV6-5 and TRBJ2-1; 8 bases are a match to TRBD2. Trimming cost V 6 bases and J 3 bases; bases outside gene matches: 4. The V gene's germline CDR1 is MNHEY and CDR2 SVGAGI. The CDR3 runs to 14 residues. The CDR3: CASSKRESYNEQFF. The CDR3 nucleotides are TGTGCCAGCAGCAAGCGGGAGAGCTACAATGAGCAGTTCTTC.

The V call is TRBV4-2, the J call TRBJ2-5; TRBD2 aligns across 14 bases. Germline V lookup: CDR1 LGHNA, CDR2 YNFKEQ. V trimming: 2 bases; J trimming: 5 bases; junction bases outside the gene matches: 13. The CDR3 extends over 19 amino acids. The DNA of the CDR3 is TGTGCCAGCAGCCAACATTCAGGACTAGCGGGGGGAGGGGGGGAGACCCAGTACTTC. Translation gives CASSQHSGLAGGGGETQYF.

The chain has TRBV6-5 and TRBJ1-3; no clear D. The CDR3 totals 13 residues. The V gene's germline CDR1 is MNHEY and CDR2 SVGAGI. V lost 6 bases and J lost 0, with 6 bases in between. The CDR3 protein is CASSTSSGNTIYF. CDR3 in DNA: TGTGCCAGCAGCACAAGCTCTGGAAACACCATATATTTT.

There are a few counts of this clone. The CDR3 coding sequence is TGTGCCAGCAGCGCCAATAGACAGACCTACGAGCAGTACTTC. The encoded protein is CASSANRQTYEQYF. The chain is built from TRBV7-2 and TRBJ2-7, with a tentative D call TRBD1 (5 bases). The CDR3 has 14 residues. The germline V and J ends were trimmed by 5 bases and 2 bases, with 13 bases remaining between them. Germline-derived CDR1 and CDR2 are SGHTA and FQGNSA.

Of note for this clone: One end of the junction fails to match germline, which may point to a read error. The rearrangement uses TRBV7-9 and TRBJ1-2; possibly TRBD1 for D (5 bases). Germline CDR1 reads SEHNR; CDR2 reads FQNEAQ (reference sequence). The CDR3 sequence is 17 residues long. CDR3 residues: CSSSLVAGWVANYGYTF. The DNA of the CDR3 is TGTTCCAGCAGCTTAGTAGCAGGGTGGGTTGCTAACTATGGCTACACCTTC.

The chain employs TRBV4-2 and TRBJ2-7; 7 bases map to TRBD2. V lost 4 bases, J lost 0 bases, and 6 bases stayed unmatched. The germline gives CDR1 LGHNA, CDR2 YNFKEQ. This CDR3 is built from 15 residues. DNA of the CDR3: TGTGCCAGCAGCCCTGGGGGGGACCCCTCCTACGAGCAGTACTTC. This codes for CASSPGGDPSYEQYF.